Sequencing of this T cell receptor beta chain was carried out in a study of T cell responses to AZD1222 COVID-19 vaccine. The overall study: Doses given second, at about 4 or about 12 weeks, were pooled.

Details on this clone: The target antigen is unknown.

Profiled with immunoSEQ multiplex PCR; TCRdb holds only in-frame clones, not every one. The sample shows 95,000 to 100,000 clones, approximately 90% of them seen only once. Points from the study as a whole: Clonal diversity was possibly underestimated, and the donors were mostly white British, with more females. Two AZD1222 administrations were followed by greater Spike-specific TCR breadth and depth.

CDR3 size: 16 residues. V lost 3 bases, J lost 4 bases, and 11 bases stayed unmatched. From germline, CDR1 is SGHAT and CDR2 FQNNGV. This sequence originates from an adult in good health. The sequencing used peripheral blood, collected on day 0 of AZD1222 vaccination. The chain employs TRBV11-2 and TRBJ2-7, with 8 nucleotides matching TRBD2. CDR3 protein: CASSLHQMTSAYEQYF. Written as DNA, the CDR3 is TGTGCCAGCAGCTTGCACCAAATGACTAGCGCTTACGAGCAGTACTTC.